These 21 T cell receptor beta chains share one sample of origin, sequenced in a study of T cell responses to AZD1222 COVID-19 vaccine. The method was immunoSEQ multiplex PCR; TCRdb's version includes in-frame clones alone and lacks a portion of them. The sample records roughly 140,000 clones, 88% being singletons. The sequenced sample was peripheral blood, obtained on day 0 of MenACWY control vaccination. These receptors all stem from an adult in good health.

The rearrangement joins TRBV5-1 to TRBJ2-1; no definite D call. Germline lookup yields CDR1 SGHRS and CDR2 YFSETQ. Trimming removed 5 bases from V and 0 bases from J, with 6 bases in between. The length of the CDR3 is 13 residues. The CDR3 sequence is CASRADSYNEQFF. CDR3 nucleotide sequence: TGCGCCAGCAGGGCGGACTCCTACAATGAGCAGTTCTTC.

This chain connects TRBV19 to TRBJ1-5; 7 positions match TRBD1. CDR1 is LNHDA and CDR2 is SQIVND in the germline V gene (reference sequence). CDR3 length: 17 residues. V lost 5 bases and J lost 2; bases outside the gene matches: 12. The CDR3 loop is CASSPIYRGSGNQPQHF. Here the CDR3 DNA reads TGTGCCAGTAGTCCGATATACAGGGGCTCTGGCAATCAGCCCCAGCATTTT.

This rearrangement joins TRBV6-5 to TRBJ2-7, with D maybe TRBD2 (6 bases). CDR3 size: 16 residues. CDR1 is MNHEY, CDR2 SVGAGI, per germline. V gave up 0 bases and J gave up 6 bases, with 18 bases separating them. The CDR3 sequence is CASSYSKGTGDFEQYF. The CDR3 nucleotides are TGTGCCAGCAGTTACTCGAAGGGAACGGGGGATTTCGAGCAGTACTTC.

This clone was observed a few times. The rearrangement links TRBV9 to TRBJ1-2; D ambiguous. Germline lookup yields CDR1 SGDLS and CDR2 YYNGEE. This CDR3 contains 15 residues. V was cut by 3 bases and J by 8 bases, with 20 bases left in between. CDR3 DNA sequence: TGTGCCAGCAGCGCGACCCAACGTCGTGCCCCAGGCTACACCTTC. Its translation: CASSATQRRAPGYTF.

The rearrangement joins TRBV14 to TRBJ2-2; 8 bases match TRBD2. The CDR3 covers 14 residues. V dropped 5 bases and J dropped 7; count of bases not matched to a gene: 6. Per germline, CDR1 SGHDN and CDR2 FVKESK. The CDR3 region has the DNA TGTGCCAGCAGCACAAGCGGGAGTGTCGGGGAGCTGTTTTTT. This codes for CASSTSGSVGELFF.

V is TRBV2 and J is TRBJ2-5; D perhaps matches TRBD2 (5 bases). Germline CDR1 SNHLY, CDR2 FYNNEI. The V and J ends lost 2 bases and 6 bases respectively, with 19 bases between them. The CDR3 covers 16 residues. In nucleotides, the CDR3 is TGTGCCAGCAGTGAATTGGAGGCTACCACGGGGAAGACCCAGTACTTC. Residues: CASSELEATTGKTQYF.

This chain uses TRBV2 with TRBJ1-1; possible D gene TRBD1, 5 bases. Looked up from germline, CDR1 is SNHLY and CDR2 is FYNNEI. With 4 bases removed from V and 2 bases from J, the gap between germline ends came to 8 bases. The CDR3 is made up of 13 amino acids. This CDR3 reads CASSGGINTEAFF. The CDR3, as DNA: TGTGCCAGCAGTGGGGGCATTAACACTGAAGCTTTCTTT.

The chain joins TRBV25-1 to TRBJ1-1, with unresolved D. The CDR3 has 16 amino acids. Germline assignment: CDR1 MGHDK and CDR2 SYGVNS. Trimming cost V 3 bases and J 1 base, with 15 bases left between them. CDR3 coding DNA: TGTGCCAGCAGTGATTTGGGAGCAGTAGGGAACACTGAAGCTTTCTTT. Protein sequence: CASSDLGAVGNTEAFF.

The sample holds a few counts of this clone. CDR3 sequence: CASSVDRGNSPLHF. Here the CDR3 DNA reads TGTGCCAGCAGTGTTGACAGGGGTAATTCACCCCTCCACTTT. This chain uses TRBV2 with TRBJ1-6, with TRBD1 matching over 8 bases. J lost 6 bases, V lost 4 bases, and 2 bases had no gene match. This CDR3 has 14 amino acids. Germline CDR1 SNHLY, CDR2 FYNNEI.

The chain combines TRBV4-2 with TRBJ1-2; D perhaps matches TRBD1 (5 bases). CDR1 is LGHNA and CDR2 is YNFKEQ in the germline V gene. There are 15 residues in the CDR3. With 4 bases removed from V and 3 bases from J, the gap between germline ends came to 15 bases. The CDR3 nucleotides read TGTGCCAGCAGCCGCGATCTCGAAGGGGACTATGGCTACACCTTC. Translated: CASSRDLEGDYGYTF.

J is TRBJ2-7 and V is TRBV4-1, with 9 bases aligning to TRBD1. The CDR3 covers 16 residues. Germline V CDR1 and CDR2: MGHRA, YSYEKL. V lost 1 base, J lost 2 bases, and 6 bases stayed unmatched. CDR3 sequence reads: CASSQGGTGITYEQYF. As DNA, the CDR3 is TGCGCCAGCAGCCAAGGAGGGACAGGGATCACCTACGAGCAGTACTTC.

The chain employs TRBV4-2 and TRBJ1-5; perhaps TRBD1 as D (6 bases). V lost 0 bases and J lost 4, with 13 bases in between. The CDR3 runs to 16 residues. Germline CDR1 reads LGHNA; CDR2 reads YNFKEQ. The CDR3 sequence: CASSQDFLGGNQPQHF. The CDR3, as DNA: TGTGCCAGCAGCCAAGATTTCCTAGGGGGGAATCAGCCCCAGCATTTT.

The chain uses TRBV4-3 and TRBJ1-5; 11 bases are a match to TRBD1. CDR1 is LGHNA, CDR2 YSLEER, per germline. After removal of 2 bases from V and 4 bases from J, the junction contained 7 bases not matched to a gene. The CDR3 spans 17 residues. CDR3 in amino acids: CASSQYLGQGGNQPQHF. The CDR3 region has the DNA TGCGCCAGCAGCCAATACTTGGGACAGGGGGGTAATCAGCCCCAGCATTTT.

This sequence joins TRBV3-1 (or the pseudogene TRBV3-2) and TRBJ2-2; D might be TRBD1 (8 bases). CDR1 and CDR2 (germline): LGHDT, YNNKEL (reference sequence). This CDR3 region has 15 residues. V gave up 8 bases and J gave up 4 bases, with 17 bases separating them. CDR3 sequence: CASAKQGGTTGELFF. The CDR3 DNA reads as TGTGCCAGCGCGAAACAGGGGGGGACCACCGGGGAGCTGTTTTTT.

This chain uses TRBV6-2 or TRBV6-3 with TRBJ2-7; 8 bases line up with TRBD1. Trimming took 0 bases from V and 6 from J; bases not matched to a gene: 10. This CDR3 has 16 residues. From germline, CDR1 is MNHEY and CDR2 SVGEGT. CDR3 nucleotides: TGTGCCAGCAGTTACTCGATTGGACAGGGTATAATCGAGCAGTACTTC. This gives the protein CASSYSIGQGIIEQYF.

The chain is built from TRBV18 and TRBJ2-7; D is ambiguous. CDR1 is KGHSH and CDR2 is LQKENI in the germline V gene. Trimming took off 3 bases at V and 0 bases at J, with 3 bases between the two ends. CDR3 size: 12 residues. The CDR3 loop reads CASSPLSYEQYF. In nucleotides, the CDR3 is TGTGCCAGCTCACCTCTCTCCTACGAGCAGTACTTC.

The rearrangement joins TRBV4-1 to TRBJ2-3; D is unresolved. The germline CDR1 and CDR2 sequences are MGHRA and YSYEKL. The germline V and J ends were trimmed by 0 bases and 4 bases, with 17 bases remaining between them. The CDR3 is 17 residues long. The chain's CDR3 is CASSQDPWPPGPDTQYF. The CDR3 DNA follows: TGCGCCAGCAGCCAAGATCCCTGGCCCCCGGGCCCAGATACGCAGTATTTT.

The CDR3 DNA reads TGTGCCGCGGCGGGGGCAGGGACTGAAGCTTTCTTT. Its translation: CAAAGAGTEAFF. The chain couples TRBV6-5 to TRBJ1-1, with a possible D match to TRBD1 (6 bases). The CDR3 consists of 12 residues. The V gene lost 11 bases and the J gene lost 5 bases, with 15 bases spanning the gap. Germline V lookup: CDR1 MNHEY, CDR2 SVGAGI.

The chain couples TRBV28 to TRBJ2-4; a possible D gene is TRBD2 (6 bases). The germline CDR1 and CDR2 sequences are MDHEN and SYDVKM. V was shortened by 2 bases and J by 6 bases, with 8 bases between the two germline ends. CDR3 length equals 13 residues. CDR3 amino acids: CASSLVGGNIQYF. As DNA, the CDR3 is TGTGCCAGCAGTTTAGTGGGAGGAAACATTCAGTACTTC.

The genes are TRBV19 and TRBJ2-1, with D perhaps matching TRBD2 (7 bases). V was shortened by 1 base and J by 4 bases, with 11 bases between the two germline ends. The germline V gene has CDR1 LNHDA and CDR2 SQIVND (reference sequence). CDR3 length: 15 residues. CDR3 loop: CASSIGGGTYNEQFF. In DNA, the CDR3 is TGTGCCAGTAGTATAGGCGGGGGCACTTACAATGAGCAGTTCTTC.

The chain joins TRBV28 to TRBJ2-1, with D perhaps assigned TRBD1 or TRBD2 (5 bases each). In germline, CDR1 is MDHEN, CDR2 SYDVKM. The V and J ends lost 11 bases and 2 bases respectively, with 13 bases between them. The CDR3 length is 13 residues. The CDR3 DNA reads as TGTGCCGGCGAAGGGACCCCCTACAATGAGCAGTTCTTC. Amino acid sequence: CAGEGTPYNEQFF.